This TCR beta chain was observed in a study of blood T cell repertoires in COVID-19. Study details: T cells, B-cell-depleted T cells, or PBMCs provided the cDNA or gDNA that served as material.

Per the authors' pipeline: Amplification from reference gene primers served as the basis for estimated nucleated cell counts. Generated by immunoSEQ multiplex PCR, the TCRdb table keeps only in-frame clones and is missing some. For V, J and clone size, that table is used; D and trimming come from the DNA. The repertoire holds about 210,000 clones, with more than 70% as singletons. The germline gives CDR1 MNHEY, CDR2 SMNVEV (reference sequence). Trimming cost V 7 bases and J 2 bases; bases outside gene matches: 4. The CDR3 sequence is 13 residues long. Material for sequencing was PBMCs or T cells enriched from blood (not recorded which). This sequence originates from a middle-aged man with acute COVID-19. This chain connects TRBV27 to TRBJ2-7, with 8 bases fitting TRBD1. This CDR3 is CASIGTGAYEQYF. The CDR3 bases are TGTGCCAGCATCGGGACAGGAGCCTACGAGCAGTACTTC.